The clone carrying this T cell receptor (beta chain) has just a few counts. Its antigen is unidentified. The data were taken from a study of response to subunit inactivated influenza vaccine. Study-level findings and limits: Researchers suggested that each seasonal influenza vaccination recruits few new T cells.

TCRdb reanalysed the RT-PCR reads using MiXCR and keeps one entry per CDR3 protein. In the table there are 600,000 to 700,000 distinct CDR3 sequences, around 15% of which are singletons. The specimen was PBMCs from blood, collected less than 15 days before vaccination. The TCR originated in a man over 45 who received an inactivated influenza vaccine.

CDR3 in amino acids: CASSLEGRGADTQYF. The CDR3 nucleotides are TGCGCCAGCAGCTTGGAAGGGCGCGGCGCAGATACGCAGTATTTT. The genes are TRBV5-1 and TRBJ2-3; D is unclear. Germline loops: CDR1 SGHRS, CDR2 YFSETQ. Trimming pared 0 bases from V and 4 bases from J, leaving 12 bases between. CDR3 length: 15 amino acids.